One sample yielded the 22 T cell receptor beta chains listed below, sequenced in a study of cytomegalovirus exposure and HLA in healthy donors. PCR amplification relied on 60 Vbeta primers (plus 13 Jbeta primers). Here immunoSEQ multiplex PCR was the method, and the copy in TCRdb shows in-frame clones only, minus some. The data hold roughly 190,000 clones, with about 86% observed a single time. The material sequenced was PBMCs. Receptors were obtained from a man aged 35-49 years in good health and CMV-seropositive.

This clone was observed a single time. The chain recombines TRBV7-8 with TRBJ2-7, with TRBD1 identical over 7 bases. CDR3 length: 15 amino acids. Trimming at V came to 5 bases and at J to 2 bases, leaving 9 bases not matched to a gene. The V gene's germline CDR1 is SGHVS and CDR2 FQNEAQ. The CDR3 sequence is CASSVVGTATYEQYF. CDR3 sequence (DNA): TGTGCCAGCAGCGTTGTCGGGACAGCAACCTACGAGCAGTACTTC.

V and J are TRBV11-1 and TRBJ1-6; D gene ambiguous. Trimming cost V 5 bases and J 12 bases, with 17 bases left between them. From germline, CDR1 is SGHAT and CDR2 FQDESV (reference sequence). This CDR3 has 14 amino acids. Here the CDR3 reads CASSLGLPPGPLHF. CDR3 in DNA: TGTGCCAGCAGCCTAGGACTGCCTCCGGGACCCCTCCACTTT.

This chain connects TRBV5-4 to TRBJ1-1, with D possibly matching TRBD1 (6 bases). CDR3 length equals 13 residues. Trimming stripped 0 bases from V and 6 bases from J, with 9 bases between. Germline assignment: CDR1 SGHNT and CDR2 YYREEE (reference sequence). CDR3 residues: CASSLDQGPEAFF. Written as DNA, the CDR3 is TGTGCCAGCAGCTTGGATCAGGGGCCTGAAGCTTTCTTT.

The rearrangement joins TRBV6-6 to TRBJ1-1; the D gene is possibly TRBD1 (6 bases). Trimming took off 7 bases at V and 5 bases at J, with 11 bases between the two ends. The CDR3 is 12 residues long. Germline V lookup: CDR1 MNHNY, CDR2 SVGAGI (reference sequence). CDR3 amino acids: CASTEGVTEAFF. CDR3 nucleotides: TGTGCCAGCACCGAGGGGGTGACTGAAGCTTTCTTT.

DNA of the CDR3: TGTGCCAGCAGCTTACAGGGGGCGCTGAGCACTGAAGCTTTCTTT. Protein product: CASSLQGALSTEAFF. The J gene is TRBJ1-1, the V gene TRBV7-2; 8 bases line up with TRBD1. Germline assignment: CDR1 SGHTA and CDR2 FQGNSA. The CDR3 runs to 15 residues. Trimming cost V 2 bases and J 4 bases; bases outside gene matches: 6. Filled out from reference TRBV7-2 and TRBJ1-1, the complete variable domain reads GAGVSQSPSNKVTEKGKDVELRCDPISGHTALYWYRQSLGQGLEFLIYFQGNSAPDKSGLPSDRFSAERTGGSVSTLTIQRTQQEDSAVYLCASSLQGALSTEAFFGQGTRLTVV.

The chain couples TRBV5-1 to TRBJ2-2; 15 bases are shared with TRBD2. Unmatched junction bases numbered 3, after V lost 4 bases and J lost 5 bases. The germline gives CDR1 SGHRS, CDR2 YFSETQ. The CDR3 contains 16 residues. The CDR3, as DNA: TGCGCCAGCAGCACGGGACTAGCGGGAGGAACCGGGGAGCTGTTTTTT. Residues: CASSTGLAGGTGELFF.

This clone was seen once. This chain joins TRBV7-9 and TRBJ2-5; TRBD2 matches 8 bases. Germline CDR1 is SEHNR and CDR2 is FQNEAQ (reference sequence). The CDR3 is 15 amino acids. After removal of 5 bases from V and 4 bases from J, the junction contained 9 bases not matched to a gene. The CDR3 sequence is CASSKRGGLAETQYF. The DNA for the CDR3 is TGTGCCAGCAGCAAGAGGGGAGGACTAGCAGAGACCCAGTACTTC.

Details on this clone: One end of the junction does not line up with germline, which may come from a read error. DNA for the CDR3: TGTGCCAGCAGCCAAGATCTCAGGGGCGAGAGGGTCTTC. Translating gives CASSQDLRGERVF. The chain has TRBV14 and TRBJ2-1; tentative D call: TRBD1 (6 bases). Germline CDR1 is SGHDN and CDR2 is FVKESK. The CDR3 extends over 13 amino acids.

The chain joins TRBV6-1 to TRBJ2-2, with a tentative D call TRBD1 (5 bases). Trimming stripped 6 bases from V and 4 bases from J, with 12 bases between. This CDR3 has 14 amino acids. The germline gives CDR1 MNHNS, CDR2 SASEGT. CDR3 in amino acids: CASRMDISTGELFF. Here the CDR3 DNA reads TGTGCCAGCAGAATGGACATATCCACCGGGGAGCTGTTTTTT.

This chain uses TRBV19 with TRBJ2-2; D not certain. V lost 3 bases and J 6 bases, leaving 8 bases between the germline ends. CDR1 is LNHDA and CDR2 is SQIVND in the germline V gene (reference sequence). The CDR3 runs 13 residues. The CDR3 reads CASSILGPGELFF. CDR3 in DNA: TGTGCCAGTAGTATTCTCGGTCCCGGGGAGCTGTTTTTT.

The chain has TRBV4-1 and TRBJ2-3; TRBD2 matches 7 bases. The CDR3 is made up of 14 amino acids. Germline loops: CDR1 MGHRA, CDR2 YSYEKL. The junction had 5 bases not matched to a gene; V was cut back by 6 bases and J by 2 bases. CDR3 region: CASRSAGFTDTQYF. CDR3 coding DNA: TGCGCCAGCAGGTCAGCGGGATTCACAGATACGCAGTATTTT.

The chain recombines TRBV12-5 with TRBJ2-3; 9 bases line up with TRBD1. V was pared by 7 bases and J by 0 bases, with 5 bases of the junction left unmatched. The V gene's germline CDR1 is LGHNT and CDR2 FRNRAP. CDR3 size: 15 residues. The DNA for the CDR3 is TGTGCTAGTGCCCCCGGGACAGGGAGCACAGATACGCAGTATTTT. Amino acids: CASAPGTGSTDTQYF. Together with reference TRBV12-5 and TRBJ2-3, the CDR3 gives the full variable domain: DARVTQTPRHKVTEMGQEVTMRCQPILGHNTVFWYRQTMMQGLELLAYFRNRAPLDDSGMPKDRFSAEMPDATLATLKIQPSEPRDSAVYFCASAPGTGSTDTQYFGPGTRLTVL.

The J gene is TRBJ1-1, the V gene TRBV5-5; D uncertain. Germline V gene data show CDR1 as SGHKS and CDR2 as YYEKEE (reference sequence). V lost 1 base and J 2 bases, leaving 6 bases between the germline ends. The CDR3 totals 13 residues. This CDR3 is CASSLYSNTEAFF. The CDR3, as DNA: TGTGCCAGCAGCTTGTACAGCAACACTGAAGCTTTCTTT.

This clone has just a few counts. The rearrangement joins TRBV15 to TRBJ1-5, with D possibly being TRBD1 (6 bases). V gave up 1 base and J gave up 3 bases, with 10 bases separating them. Germline V gene lookup returns CDR1 LNHNV and CDR2 YYDKDF (reference sequence). CDR3 length equals 15 residues. The CDR3 reads CATSRGGGLNQPQHF. The DNA of the CDR3 is TGTGCCACCAGCAGAGGGGGGGGGCTCAATCAGCCCCAGCATTTT.

This chain uses TRBV11-2 with TRBJ2-5, with D tentatively TRBD2 (5 bases). Deletions cut 4 bases from V and 4 bases from J, with 16 bases between. Germline V gives CDR1 SGHAT, CDR2 FQNNGV. CDR3 length: 15 residues. DNA for the CDR3: TGTGCCAGCAGCTCCCCCCGCGGGCGCGGAGAGACCCAGTACTTC. This encodes CASSSPRGRGETQYF.

The count of this clone is one. The chain has TRBV6-6 and TRBJ2-1; 11 bases are a match to TRBD2. V was clipped by 4 bases and J by 8 bases; unmatched bases: 7. There are 15 residues in the CDR3. The germline V gene has CDR1 MNHNY and CDR2 SVGAGI (reference sequence). The CDR3: CASSFIAGGWDEQFF. CDR3 sequence (DNA): TGTGCCAGCAGTTTTATAGCGGGAGGGTGGGATGAGCAGTTCTTC.

This chain joins TRBV6-5 and TRBJ1-2; a possible D gene is TRBD1 (6 bases). Germline loops: CDR1 MNHEY, CDR2 SVGAGI. Trimming shortened V by 2 bases and J by 8 bases, and 15 bases separated the two germline ends. The CDR3 runs 14 residues. CDR3 DNA: TGTGCCAGCAGTTACAATACAGGGATGAGGGGCTACACCTTC. Its protein is CASSYNTGMRGYTF.

The rearrangement links TRBV7-9 to TRBJ2-7, with TRBD2 identical over 7 bases. This CDR3 region has 14 residues. After removal of 8 bases from V and 1 base from J, the junction contained 8 bases not matched to a gene. Germline CDR1 is SEHNR and CDR2 is FQNEAQ (reference sequence). This CDR3 reads CASLAEGLSYEQYF. DNA for the CDR3: TGTGCCAGCCTAGCGGAAGGTTTGTCCTACGAGCAGTACTTC.

This chain uses TRBV19 with TRBJ1-1, with 10 bases fitting TRBD1. The CDR3 runs to 15 residues. J lost 4 bases, V lost 7 bases, and 9 bases had no gene match. Germline V CDR1 and CDR2: LNHDA, SQIVND (reference sequence). This CDR3 is CASTRTGGSSTEAFF. As DNA, the CDR3 is TGTGCCAGTACCAGGACAGGGGGGTCTAGCACTGAAGCTTTCTTT.

The genes are TRBV4-1 and TRBJ2-5; a weak D match, TRBD1 (5 bases). Per the germline V gene, CDR1 is MGHRA and CDR2 is YSYEKL. Deletions cut 0 bases from V and 7 bases from J, with 21 bases between. There are 17 residues in the CDR3. CDR3 region: CASSQDPHPPGPLTQYF. As DNA, the CDR3 is TGCGCCAGCAGCCAAGATCCCCACCCCCCAGGGCCCCTGACCCAGTACTTC.

The chain combines TRBV6-5 with TRBJ2-1; 9 bases agree with TRBD2. The V gene's germline CDR1 is MNHEY and CDR2 SVGAGI. The CDR3 totals 15 residues. With 5 bases clipped from V and 4 bases from J, the junction kept 6 bases outside the gene matches. The CDR3 region has the DNA TGTGCCAGCAGTAAGAAAACTAGCGGGTACAATGAGCAGTTCTTC. Translation gives CASSKKTSGYNEQFF.

The chain links TRBV30 to TRBJ1-1, with 9 bases aligning to TRBD1. The CDR3 runs 15 residues. In germline, CDR1 is GTSNPN, CDR2 SVGIG (reference sequence). With 0 bases clipped from V and 6 bases from J, the junction kept 8 bases outside the gene matches. CDR3 protein: CAWSVAGQGRAEAFF. The CDR3 coding sequence is TGTGCCTGGAGTGTAGCGGGACAGGGTAGGGCTGAAGCTTTCTTT.